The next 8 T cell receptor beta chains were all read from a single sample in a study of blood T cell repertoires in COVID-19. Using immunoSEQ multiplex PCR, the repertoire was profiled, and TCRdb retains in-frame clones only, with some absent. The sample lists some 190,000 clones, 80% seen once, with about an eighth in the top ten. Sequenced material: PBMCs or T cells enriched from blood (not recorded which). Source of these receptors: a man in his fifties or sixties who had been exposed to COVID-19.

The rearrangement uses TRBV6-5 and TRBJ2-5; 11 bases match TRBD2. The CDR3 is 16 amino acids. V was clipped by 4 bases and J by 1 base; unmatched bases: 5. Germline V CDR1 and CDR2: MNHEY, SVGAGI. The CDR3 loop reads CASSSRLAGIQETQYF. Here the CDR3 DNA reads TGTGCCAGCAGTTCCCGACTAGCGGGGATCCAAGAGACCCAGTACTTC.

CDR3 nucleotide sequence: TGTGCCAGCAGCGTAGGGGCCATCATTTACGAGCAGTACTTC. This encodes CASSVGAIIYEQYF. The gene calls are TRBV9 and TRBJ2-7; no clear D gene. V was pared by 0 bases and J by 4 bases, with 11 bases between. The length of the CDR3 is 14 residues. Germline V gene data show CDR1 as SGDLS and CDR2 as YYNGEE.

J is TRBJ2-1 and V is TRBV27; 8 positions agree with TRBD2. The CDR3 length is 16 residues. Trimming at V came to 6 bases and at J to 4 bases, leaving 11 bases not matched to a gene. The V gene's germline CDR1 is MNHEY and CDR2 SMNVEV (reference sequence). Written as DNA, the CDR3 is TGTGCCAGCAGCCCTTCCCCGGGACTAGTGTACAATGAGCAGTTCTTC. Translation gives CASSPSPGLVYNEQFF.

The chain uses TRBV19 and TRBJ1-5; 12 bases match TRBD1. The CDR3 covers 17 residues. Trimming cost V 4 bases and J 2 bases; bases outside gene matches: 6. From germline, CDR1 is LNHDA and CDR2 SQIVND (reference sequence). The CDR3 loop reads CASSTAGTGGGNQPQHF. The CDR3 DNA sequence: TGTGCCAGTAGTACTGCGGGGACAGGGGGCGGCAATCAGCCCCAGCATTTT.

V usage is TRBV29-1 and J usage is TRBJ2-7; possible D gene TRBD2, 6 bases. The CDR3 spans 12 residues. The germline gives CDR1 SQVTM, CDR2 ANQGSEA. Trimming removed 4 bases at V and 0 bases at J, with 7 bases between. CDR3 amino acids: CSVGRDSYEQYF. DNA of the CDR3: TGCAGCGTTGGGCGGGACTCCTACGAGCAGTACTTC.

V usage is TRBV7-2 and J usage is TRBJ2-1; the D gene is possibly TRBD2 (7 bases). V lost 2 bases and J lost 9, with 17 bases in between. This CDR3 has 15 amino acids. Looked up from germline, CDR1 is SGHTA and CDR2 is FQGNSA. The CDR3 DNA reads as TGTGCCAGCAGCTTATTCGGGGGGCGCGTGGGTGAGCAGTTCTTC. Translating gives CASSLFGGRVGEQFF.

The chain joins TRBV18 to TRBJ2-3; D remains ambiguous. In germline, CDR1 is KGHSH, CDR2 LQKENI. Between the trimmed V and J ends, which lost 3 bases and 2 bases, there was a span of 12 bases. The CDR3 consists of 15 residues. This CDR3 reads CASSPDSGITDTQYF. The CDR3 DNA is TGTGCCAGCTCACCGGATTCAGGTATCACAGATACGCAGTATTTT.

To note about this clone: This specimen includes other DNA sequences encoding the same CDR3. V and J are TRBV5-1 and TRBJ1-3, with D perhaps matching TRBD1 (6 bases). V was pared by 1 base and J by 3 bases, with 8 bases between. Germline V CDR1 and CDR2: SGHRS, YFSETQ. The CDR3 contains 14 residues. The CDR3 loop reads CASSLTGYGNTIYF. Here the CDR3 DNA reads TGCGCCAGCAGCTTGACAGGGTATGGAAACACCATATATTTT.